The entry below describes one TCR beta chain. This entry comes from a study of response to subunit inactivated influenza vaccine. Via MiXCR, TCRdb re-called the RT-PCR reads, giving one row per CDR3 protein. The repertoire holds about 700,000 distinct CDR3 sequences, with roughly 13% as singletons. V shed 6 bases and J 6 bases; nucleotides not matched to a gene: 14. CDR3 length: 17 residues. Germline CDR1 and CDR2: LGHDT and YNNKEL (reference sequence). Sequencing was performed on PBMCs from blood, taken less than 15 days before vaccination. The chain couples TRBV3-1 to TRBJ2-2, with 9 bases matching TRBD1. The receptor comes from a man between 50 and 59 years old who received an inactivated influenza vaccine. In nucleotides, the CDR3 is TGTGCCAGCAGACATTCGTCCCGGGACAGGGTGTCCGGGGAGCTGTTTTTT. This codes for CASRHSSRDRVSGELFF.